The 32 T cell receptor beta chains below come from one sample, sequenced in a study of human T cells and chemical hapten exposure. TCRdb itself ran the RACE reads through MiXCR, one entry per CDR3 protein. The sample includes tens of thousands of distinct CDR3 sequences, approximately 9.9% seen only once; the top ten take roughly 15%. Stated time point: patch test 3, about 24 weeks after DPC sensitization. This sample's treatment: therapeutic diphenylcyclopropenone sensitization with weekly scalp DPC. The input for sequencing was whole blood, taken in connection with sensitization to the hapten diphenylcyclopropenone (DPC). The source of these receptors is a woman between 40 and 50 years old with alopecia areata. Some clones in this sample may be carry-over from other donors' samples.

In DNA, the CDR3 is TGTGCCAGCACCACCCTAGCGGGGGTCGCAGATACGCAGTATTTT. It translates to CASTTLAGVADTQYF. The rearrangement uses TRBV7-9 and TRBJ2-3; 10 bases agree with TRBD2. The CDR3 is 15 residues long. CDR1 SEHNR and CDR2 FQNEAQ come from the germline V gene (reference sequence). J lost 4 bases, V lost 7 bases, and 8 bases had no gene match.

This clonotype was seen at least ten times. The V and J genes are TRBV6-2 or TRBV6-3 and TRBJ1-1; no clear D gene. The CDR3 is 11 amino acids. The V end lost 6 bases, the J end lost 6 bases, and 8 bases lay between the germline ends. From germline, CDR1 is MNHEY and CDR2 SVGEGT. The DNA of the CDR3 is TGTGCCAGCAGCACGGTGGCTGAAGCTTTCTTT. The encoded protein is CASSTVAEAFF.

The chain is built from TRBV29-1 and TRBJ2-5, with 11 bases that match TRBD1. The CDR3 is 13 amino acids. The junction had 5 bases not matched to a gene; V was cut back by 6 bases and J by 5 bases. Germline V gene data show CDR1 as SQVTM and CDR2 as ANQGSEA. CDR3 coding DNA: TGCAGCGTACCCGGGACAGGGGGGGAGACCCAGTACTTC. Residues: CSVPGTGGETQYF.

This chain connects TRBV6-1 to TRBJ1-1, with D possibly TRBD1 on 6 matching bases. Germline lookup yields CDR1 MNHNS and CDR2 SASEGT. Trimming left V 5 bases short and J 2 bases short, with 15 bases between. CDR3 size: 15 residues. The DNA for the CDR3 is TGTGCCAGCAGTCCCAACAGGGTAATTAACACTGAAGCTTTCTTT. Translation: CASSPNRVINTEAFF.

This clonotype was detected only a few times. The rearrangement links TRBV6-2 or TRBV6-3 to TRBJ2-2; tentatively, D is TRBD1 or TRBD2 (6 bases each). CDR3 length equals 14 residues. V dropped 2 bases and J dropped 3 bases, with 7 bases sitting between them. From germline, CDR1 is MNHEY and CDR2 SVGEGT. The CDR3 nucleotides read TGTGCCAGCAGTTACAGGGGGGACACCGGGGAGCTGTTTTTT. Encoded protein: CASSYRGDTGELFF.

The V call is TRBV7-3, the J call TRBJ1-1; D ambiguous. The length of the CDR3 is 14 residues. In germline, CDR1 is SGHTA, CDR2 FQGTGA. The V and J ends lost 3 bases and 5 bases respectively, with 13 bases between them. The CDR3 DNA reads TGTGCCAGCAGCTTCCAGGACGGCGGGACTGAAGCTTTCTTT. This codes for CASSFQDGGTEAFF.

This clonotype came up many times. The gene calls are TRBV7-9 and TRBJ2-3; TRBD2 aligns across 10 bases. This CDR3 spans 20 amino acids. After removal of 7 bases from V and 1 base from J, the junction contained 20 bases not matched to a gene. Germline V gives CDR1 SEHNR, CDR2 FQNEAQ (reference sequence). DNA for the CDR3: TGTGCCAGCATCCACTCCCTGCTAGCGGGGGACACTAGCGGCACAGATACGCAGTATTTT. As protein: CASIHSLLAGDTSGTDTQYF.

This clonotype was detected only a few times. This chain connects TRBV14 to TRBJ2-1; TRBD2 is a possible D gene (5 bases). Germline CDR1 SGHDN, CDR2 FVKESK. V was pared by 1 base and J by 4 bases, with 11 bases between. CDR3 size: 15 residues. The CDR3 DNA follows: TGTGCCAGCAGCCAAGTCGGGGTTCGGTACAATGAGCAGTTCTTC. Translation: CASSQVGVRYNEQFF.

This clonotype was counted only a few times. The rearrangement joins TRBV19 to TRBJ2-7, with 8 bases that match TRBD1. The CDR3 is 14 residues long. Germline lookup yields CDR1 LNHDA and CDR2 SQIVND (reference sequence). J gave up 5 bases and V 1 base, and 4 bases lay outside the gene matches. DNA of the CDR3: TGTGCCAGTAGTATAGGGCAGGGGGCTGACGAGCAGTACTTC. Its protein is CASSIGQGADEQYF.

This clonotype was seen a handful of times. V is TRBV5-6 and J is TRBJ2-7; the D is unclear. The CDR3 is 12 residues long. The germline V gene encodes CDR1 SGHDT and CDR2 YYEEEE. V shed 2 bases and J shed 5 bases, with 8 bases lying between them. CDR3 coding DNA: TGTGCCAGCAGCTTCGGAGTGGACGAGCAGTACTTC. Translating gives CASSFGVDEQYF. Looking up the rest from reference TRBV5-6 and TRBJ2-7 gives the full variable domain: DAGVTQSPTHLIKTRGQQVTLRCSPKSGHDTVSWYQQALGQGPQFIFQYYEEEERQRGNFPDRFSGHQFPNYSSELNVNALLLGDSALYLCASSFGVDEQYFGPGTRLTVT.

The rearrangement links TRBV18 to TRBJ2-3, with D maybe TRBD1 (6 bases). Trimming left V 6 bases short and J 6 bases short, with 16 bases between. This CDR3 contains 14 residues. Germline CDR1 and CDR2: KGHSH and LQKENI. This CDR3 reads CASSRDKRVDTQYF. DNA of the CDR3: TGTGCCAGCTCGAGGGACAAAAGGGTTGATACGCAGTATTTT.

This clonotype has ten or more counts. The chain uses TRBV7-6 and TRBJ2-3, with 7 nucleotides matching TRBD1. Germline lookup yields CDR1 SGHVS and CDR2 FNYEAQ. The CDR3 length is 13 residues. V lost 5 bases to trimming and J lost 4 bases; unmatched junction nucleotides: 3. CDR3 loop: CASSEQGPDTQYF. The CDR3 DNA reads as TGTGCCAGCAGCGAACAGGGGCCAGATACGCAGTATTTT.

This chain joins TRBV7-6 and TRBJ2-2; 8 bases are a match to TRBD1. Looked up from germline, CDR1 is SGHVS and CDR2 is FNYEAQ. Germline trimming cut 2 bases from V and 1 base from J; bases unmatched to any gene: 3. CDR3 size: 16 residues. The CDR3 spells CASSLTGTGNTGELFF. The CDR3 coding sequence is TGTGCCAGCAGCTTAACAGGGACAGGGAACACCGGGGAGCTGTTTTTT.

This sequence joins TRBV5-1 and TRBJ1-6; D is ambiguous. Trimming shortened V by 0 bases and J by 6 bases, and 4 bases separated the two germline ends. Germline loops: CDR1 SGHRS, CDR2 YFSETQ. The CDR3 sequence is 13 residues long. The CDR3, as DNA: TGCGCCAGCAGCTTGGAACCTAATTCACCCCTCCACTTT. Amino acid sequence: CASSLEPNSPLHF.

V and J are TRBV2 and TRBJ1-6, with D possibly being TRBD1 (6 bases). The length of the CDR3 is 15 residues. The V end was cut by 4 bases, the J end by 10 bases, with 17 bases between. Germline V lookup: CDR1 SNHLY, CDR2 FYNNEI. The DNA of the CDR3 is TGTGCCAGCAGTGGCCGGGGGCAGCGCTACTCACCCCTCCACTTT. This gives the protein CASSGRGQRYSPLHF. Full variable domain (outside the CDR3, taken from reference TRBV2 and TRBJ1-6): EPEVTQTPSHQVTQMGQEVILRCVPISNHLYFYWYRQILGQKVEFLVSFYNNEISEKSEIFDDQFSVERPDGSNFTLKIRSTKLEDSAMYFCASSGRGQRYSPLHFGNGTRLTVT.

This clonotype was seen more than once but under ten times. The CDR3 protein is CASSLYPATNEKLFF. CDR3 DNA: TGCGCCAGCAGCTTGTATCCAGCGACTAATGAAAAACTGTTTTTT. The V and J genes are TRBV5-1 and TRBJ1-4, with D hard to call. Germline CDR1 and CDR2: SGHRS and YFSETQ. There are 15 residues in the CDR3. V was shortened by 1 base and J by 2 bases, with 9 bases between the two germline ends.

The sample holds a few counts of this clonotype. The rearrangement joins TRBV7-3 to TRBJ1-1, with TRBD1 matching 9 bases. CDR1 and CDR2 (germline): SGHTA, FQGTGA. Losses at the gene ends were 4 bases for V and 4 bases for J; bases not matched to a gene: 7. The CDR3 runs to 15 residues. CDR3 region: CASSSSQGAITEAFF. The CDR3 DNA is TGTGCCAGCAGCTCTTCACAGGGGGCCATCACTGAAGCTTTCTTT.

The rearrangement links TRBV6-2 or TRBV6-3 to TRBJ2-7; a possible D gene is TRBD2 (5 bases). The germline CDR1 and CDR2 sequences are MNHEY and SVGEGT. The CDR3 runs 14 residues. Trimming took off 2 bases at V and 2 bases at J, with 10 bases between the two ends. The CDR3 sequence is CASSYSEGPYEQYF. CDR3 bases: TGTGCCAGCAGTTACAGCGAGGGCCCCTACGAGCAGTACTTC.

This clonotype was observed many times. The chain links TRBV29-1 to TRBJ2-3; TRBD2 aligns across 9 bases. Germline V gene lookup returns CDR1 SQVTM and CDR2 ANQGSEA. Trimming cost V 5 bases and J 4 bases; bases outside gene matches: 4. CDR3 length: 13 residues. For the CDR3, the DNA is TGCAGCGTTCAGCGGGGGGCAGCAGATACGCAGTATTTT. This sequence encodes CSVQRGAADTQYF.

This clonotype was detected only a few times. CDR3 nucleotides: TGTGCCAGCAGCCAATTCTATAAGGACAGGGCCTACGAGCAGTACTTC. Translation gives CASSQFYKDRAYEQYF. The rearrangement joins TRBV3-1 to TRBJ2-7, with 8 bases identical to TRBD1. The CDR3 contains 16 residues. CDR1 is LGHDT, CDR2 YNNKEL, per germline (reference sequence). After removal of 2 bases from V and 2 bases from J, the junction contained 8 bases not matched to a gene.

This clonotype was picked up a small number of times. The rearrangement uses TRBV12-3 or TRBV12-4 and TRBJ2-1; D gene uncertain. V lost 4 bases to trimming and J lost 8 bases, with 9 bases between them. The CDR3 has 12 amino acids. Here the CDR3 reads CASSSNSDEQFF. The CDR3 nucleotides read TGTGCCAGCAGTTCCAACTCCGATGAGCAGTTCTTC.

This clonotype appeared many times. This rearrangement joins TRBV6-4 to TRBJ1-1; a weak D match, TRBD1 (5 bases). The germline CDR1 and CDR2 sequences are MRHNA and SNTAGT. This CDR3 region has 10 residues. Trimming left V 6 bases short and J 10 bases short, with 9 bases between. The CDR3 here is CASSVGGAFF. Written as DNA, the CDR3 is TGTGCCAGCAGCGTCGGGGGAGCTTTCTTT.

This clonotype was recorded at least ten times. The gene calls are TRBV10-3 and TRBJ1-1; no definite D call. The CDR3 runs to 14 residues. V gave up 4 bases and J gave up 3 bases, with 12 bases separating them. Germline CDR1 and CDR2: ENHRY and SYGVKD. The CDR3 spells CAISGRGSDTEAFF. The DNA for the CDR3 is TGTGCCATCAGTGGTCGAGGGTCTGACACTGAAGCTTTCTTT.

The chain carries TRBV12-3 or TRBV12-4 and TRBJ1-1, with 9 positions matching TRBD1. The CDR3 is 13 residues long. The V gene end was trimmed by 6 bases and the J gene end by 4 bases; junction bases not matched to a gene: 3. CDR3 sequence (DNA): TGTGCCAGCAGCATGACAGGGGGCACTGAAGCTTTCTTT. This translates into CASSMTGGTEAFF.

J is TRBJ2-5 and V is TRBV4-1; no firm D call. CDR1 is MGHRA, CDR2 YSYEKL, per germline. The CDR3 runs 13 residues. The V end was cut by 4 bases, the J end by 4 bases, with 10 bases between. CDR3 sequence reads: CASSPPMRETQYF. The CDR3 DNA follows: TGCGCCAGCAGCCCCCCAATGCGAGAGACCCAGTACTTC.

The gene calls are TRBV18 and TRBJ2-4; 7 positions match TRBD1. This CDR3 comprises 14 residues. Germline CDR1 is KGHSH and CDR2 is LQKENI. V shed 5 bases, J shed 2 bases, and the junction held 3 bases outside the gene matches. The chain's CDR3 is CASSEDRTKNIQYF. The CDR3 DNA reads TGTGCCAGCTCAGAGGACAGGACCAAAAACATTCAGTACTTC.

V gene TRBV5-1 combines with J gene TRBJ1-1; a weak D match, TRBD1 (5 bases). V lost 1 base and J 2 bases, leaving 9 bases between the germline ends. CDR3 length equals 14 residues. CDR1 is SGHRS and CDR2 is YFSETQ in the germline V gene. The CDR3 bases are TGCGCCAGCAGCTTGCTGGGGGGAAACACTGAAGCTTTCTTT. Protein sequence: CASSLLGGNTEAFF.

In DNA, the CDR3 is TGCGCCAGCAGCACCGGGACAGCGAACACCGGGGAGCTGTTTTTT. Residues: CASSTGTANTGELFF. The genes are TRBV5-1 and TRBJ2-2, with 7 bases that match TRBD1. Germline V gene data show CDR1 as SGHRS and CDR2 as YFSETQ. Unmatched junction bases numbered 3, after V lost 4 bases and J lost 0 bases. This CDR3 spans 15 amino acids.

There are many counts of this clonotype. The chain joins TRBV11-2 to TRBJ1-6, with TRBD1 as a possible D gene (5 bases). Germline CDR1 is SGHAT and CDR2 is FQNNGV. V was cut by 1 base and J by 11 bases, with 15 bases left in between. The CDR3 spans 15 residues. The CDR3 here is CASSLVSGNVAPLHF. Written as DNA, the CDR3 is TGTGCCAGCAGCTTAGTTTCAGGGAACGTGGCACCCCTCCACTTT.

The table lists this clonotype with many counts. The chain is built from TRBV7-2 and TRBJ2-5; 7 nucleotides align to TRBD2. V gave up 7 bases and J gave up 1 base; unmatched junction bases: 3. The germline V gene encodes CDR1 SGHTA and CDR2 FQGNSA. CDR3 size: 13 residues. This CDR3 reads CASTRGVQETQYF. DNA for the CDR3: TGTGCCAGCACCCGGGGGGTCCAAGAGACCCAGTACTTC.

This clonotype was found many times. CDR3 DNA: TGTGCCAGCAGCTCCGGCCCACAGAGGAGCACCATATATTTT. It encodes CASSSGPQRSTIYF. The genes are TRBV5-4 and TRBJ1-3; unclear D gene. Trimming took 3 bases from V and 9 from J, leaving 16 bases between them. Germline V gene sequence: CDR1 SGHNT, CDR2 YYREEE (reference sequence). The CDR3 runs to 14 residues. Full variable domain (rest looked up from reference TRBV5-4 and TRBJ1-3): ETGVTQSPTHLIKTRGQQVTLRCSSQSGHNTVSWYQQALGQGPQFIFQYYREEENGRGNFPPRFSGLQFPNYSSELNVNALELDDSALYLCASSSGPQRSTIYFGEGSWLTVV.

The CDR3 protein is CASSYYRGGGETQYF. The DNA of the CDR3 is TGTGCCAGCAGTTACTATCGGGGGGGCGGAGAGACCCAGTACTTC. The V call is TRBV6-5, the J call TRBJ2-5; 8 nucleotides agree with TRBD2. Trimming took 1 base from V and 4 from J; bases not matched to a gene: 5. This CDR3 has 15 residues. Germline V gene lookup returns CDR1 MNHEY and CDR2 SVGAGI.